The rows below give T cell receptor beta chains drawn from one sample of a study of blood T cell repertoires in COVID-19. Clones were read by immunoSEQ multiplex PCR, and TCRdb kept only the in-frame ones, dropping some. The table has about 140,000 clones, approximately 90% seen once. The sample was peripheral blood. These receptors all come from a human donor in a cohort sampled during active COVID-19. Each CDR3 is given without its conserved first and last residue. Expanded clones get a size class; other rows say once, few or many, or leave the size out.

11,TRBJ2-7,once,TRBV3-1/TRBV3-2,ASSQDSEYEQY
11,TRBJ2-7,few,TRBV6-5,ASSYALGDEQY
14,TRBJ2-7,-,TRBV5-1,ASSVWYGARRYEQY
14,TRBJ2-3,-,TRBV3-1/TRBV3-2,ASSQGYQRFTDTQY
13,TRBJ2-2,few,TRBV7-2,ASRSRTANTGELF
14,TRBJ1-2,-,TRBV5-6,ASRTPRGEPPYGYT
11,TRBJ2-3,few,TRBV9,ASSGGGPDTQY
14,TRBJ2-3,-,TRBV11-3,ASSPRDRVSTDTQY
12,TRBJ2-7,once,TRBV27,ASSISGNSYEQY
14,TRBJ1-5,-,TRBV19,ASSPQGVGADQPQH
16,TRBJ1-6,-,TRBV4-1,ASSQADLRTGYNSPLH
11,TRBJ1-1,-,TRBV3-1/TRBV3-2,ASSHYGDTEAF
12,TRBJ1-2,-,TRBV18,ASSPRTDNYGYT
14,TRBJ2-2,-,TRBV19,ASSIVASGSIGELF